These 9 T cell receptor beta chains came from one sample sequenced in a study of cytomegalovirus exposure and HLA in healthy donors. Vbeta (60) and Jbeta (13) primers were used in the PCR. TCRdb keeps only in-frame clones here, not all; method: immunoSEQ multiplex PCR. Of 110,000 to 150,000 clones listed, more than 75% are singletons. Sequencing input: PBMCs. The source is a man aged 18 to 29 in good health and CMV-seropositive.

The chain recombines TRBV6-5 with TRBJ1-1, with 8 nucleotides matching TRBD1. This CDR3 is built from 14 residues. V shed 6 bases, J shed 6 bases, and the junction held 9 bases outside the gene matches. Per germline, CDR1 MNHEY and CDR2 SVGAGI. As DNA, the CDR3 is TGTGCCAGCAGGTTTGACAGGGGAGATCCTGAAGCTTTCTTT. As protein: CASRFDRGDPEAFF.

The chain employs TRBV11-2 and TRBJ1-1, with 8 nucleotides matching TRBD1. Germline-derived CDR1 and CDR2 are SGHAT and FQNNGV. Germline trimming cut 4 bases from V and 0 bases from J; bases unmatched to any gene: 4. The CDR3 totals 15 residues. The CDR3 reads CASSSRQGMNTEAFF. In nucleotides, the CDR3 is TGTGCCAGCAGCTCAAGACAGGGGATGAACACTGAAGCTTTCTTT.

The V and J genes are TRBV28 and TRBJ2-1; 11 bases match TRBD2. The CDR3 extends over 16 amino acids. Unmatched junction bases numbered 10, after V lost 5 bases and J lost 7 bases. Germline V gene sequence: CDR1 MDHEN, CDR2 SYDVKM. In nucleotides, the CDR3 is TGTGCCAGCAGTATATTAGCGGGAGGGTTTGCAAATGAGCAGTTCTTC. This gives the protein CASSILAGGFANEQFF.

The gene calls are TRBV5-6 and TRBJ2-2, with D maybe TRBD2 (6 bases). This CDR3 is 15 amino acids long. The ends were cut back, 4 bases at V and 0 bases at J, with 10 bases in the middle. CDR1 SGHDT and CDR2 YYEEEE come from the germline V gene. In DNA, the CDR3 is TGTGCCAGCAGCCCCGGGACTTCGAACACCGGGGAGCTGTTTTTT. Protein product: CASSPGTSNTGELFF.

V is TRBV28 and J is TRBJ1-4; weak D call: TRBD1 (6 bases). The CDR3 sequence is 14 residues long. The V gene's germline CDR1 is MDHEN and CDR2 SYDVKM. Trimming stripped 6 bases from V and 4 bases from J, with 12 bases between. In DNA form, the CDR3 reads TGTGCCAGCAGCCTAACAGGGCTTAATGAAAAACTGTTTTTT. Translating gives CASSLTGLNEKLFF.

This clone was recorded only once. The chain recombines TRBV29-1 with TRBJ1-3, with D hard to call. V shed 6 bases and J shed 4 bases, with 7 bases lying between them. The CDR3 runs to 11 residues. CDR1 is SQVTM, CDR2 ANQGSEA, per germline. CDR3 sequence (DNA): TGCAGCGTGAGGCTCGGAAACACCATATATTTT. It encodes CSVRLGNTIYF.

In this sample, this clone turned up a few times. This chain uses TRBV6-5 with TRBJ2-7, with a possible D match to TRBD2 (6 bases). Germline CDR1 reads MNHEY; CDR2 reads SVGAGI. The CDR3 has 14 residues. V lost 2 bases and J lost 6, with 14 bases in between. The CDR3 region has the DNA TGTGCCAGCAGTTACAACTCTCGGGGGTGCGAGCAGTACTTC. This translates into CASSYNSRGCEQYF.

The chain recombines TRBV5-1 with TRBJ2-7, with TRBD2 identical over 10 bases. The trim removed 0 bases at V and 1 base at J, leaving 7 bases unmatched. This CDR3 is built from 17 residues. CDR1 SGHRS and CDR2 YFSETQ come from the germline V gene. The CDR3 DNA reads TGCGCCAGCAGCTTGGGTTGGGCTAGCGGGGGATCCTACGAGCAGTACTTC. Translation gives CASSLGWASGGSYEQYF.

The chain has TRBV19 and TRBJ2-4, with D perhaps TRBD1 (5 bases). V lost 7 bases to trimming and J lost 1 base, with 5 bases between them. The CDR3 totals 12 residues. Germline V CDR1 and CDR2: LNHDA, SQIVND (reference sequence). CDR3 residues: CASTGAKNIQYF. The CDR3 DNA follows: TGTGCCAGTACAGGGGCCAAAAACATTCAGTACTTC.